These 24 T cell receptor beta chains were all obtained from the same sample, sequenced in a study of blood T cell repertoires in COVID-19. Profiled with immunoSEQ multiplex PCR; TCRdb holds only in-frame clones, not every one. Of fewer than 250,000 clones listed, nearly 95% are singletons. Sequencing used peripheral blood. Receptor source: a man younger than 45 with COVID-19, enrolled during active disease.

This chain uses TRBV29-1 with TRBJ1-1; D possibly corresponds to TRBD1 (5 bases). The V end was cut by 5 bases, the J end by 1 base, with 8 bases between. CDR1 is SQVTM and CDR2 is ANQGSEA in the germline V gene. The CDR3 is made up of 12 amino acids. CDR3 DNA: TGCAGCGTTCAGGGTTGGAACACTGAAGCTTTCTTT. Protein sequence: CSVQGWNTEAFF.

The CDR3 DNA is TGTGCCAGCAGCGCTGACAGGGGGCGCGCGGGCAATCAGCCCCAGCATTTT. Translated: CASSADRGRAGNQPQHF. This chain links TRBV9 with TRBJ1-5, with 10 bases lining up with TRBD1. The CDR3 sequence is 17 residues long. J gave up 2 bases and V 3 bases, and 8 bases lay outside the gene matches. The germline gives CDR1 SGDLS, CDR2 YYNGEE.

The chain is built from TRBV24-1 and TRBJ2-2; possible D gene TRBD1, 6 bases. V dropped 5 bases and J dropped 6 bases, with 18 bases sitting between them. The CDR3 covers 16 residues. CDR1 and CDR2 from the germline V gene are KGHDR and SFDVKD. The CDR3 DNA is TGTGCCACCAGTGCTTCAGGTCAGGGGATTGCCGGGGAGCTGTTTTTT. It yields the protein CATSASGQGIAGELFF.

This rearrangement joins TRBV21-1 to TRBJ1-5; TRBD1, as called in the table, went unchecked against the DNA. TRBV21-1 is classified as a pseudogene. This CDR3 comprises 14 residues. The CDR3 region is CASTETGENQPQHF. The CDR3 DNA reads TGTGCCAGCACCGAGACAGGGGAGAATCAGCCCCAGCATTTT.

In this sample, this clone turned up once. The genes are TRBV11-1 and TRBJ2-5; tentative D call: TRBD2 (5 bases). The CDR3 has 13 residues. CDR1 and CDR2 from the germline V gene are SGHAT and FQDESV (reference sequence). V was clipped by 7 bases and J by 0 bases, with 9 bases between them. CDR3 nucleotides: TGTGCCAGCACGTGGGAGCACCAAGAGACCCAGTACTTC. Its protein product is CASTWEHQETQYF. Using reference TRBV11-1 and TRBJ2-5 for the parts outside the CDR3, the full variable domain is EAEVAQSPRYKITEKSQAVAFWCDPISGHATLYWYRQILGQGPELLVQFQDESVVDDSQLPKDRFSAERLKGVDSTLKIQPAELGDSAMYLCASTWEHQETQYFGPGTRLLVL.

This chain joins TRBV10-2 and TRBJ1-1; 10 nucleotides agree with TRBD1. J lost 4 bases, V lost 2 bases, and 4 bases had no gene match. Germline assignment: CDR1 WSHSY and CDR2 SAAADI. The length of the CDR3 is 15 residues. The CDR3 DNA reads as TGCGCCAGCAGTGAGGACAGGGGGCCGGGCACTGAAGCTTTCTTT. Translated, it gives CASSEDRGPGTEAFF.

The CDR3 is CASSHTGGDAGELFF. In DNA, the CDR3 is TGTGCCAGCTCACACACAGGGGGCGACGCCGGGGAGCTGTTTTTT. This chain connects TRBV14 to TRBJ2-2; 9 nucleotides agree with TRBD1. With V trimmed by 8 bases and J by 6 bases, 10 bases remained unmatched. Germline CDR1 SGHDN, CDR2 FVKESK. The CDR3 totals 15 residues.

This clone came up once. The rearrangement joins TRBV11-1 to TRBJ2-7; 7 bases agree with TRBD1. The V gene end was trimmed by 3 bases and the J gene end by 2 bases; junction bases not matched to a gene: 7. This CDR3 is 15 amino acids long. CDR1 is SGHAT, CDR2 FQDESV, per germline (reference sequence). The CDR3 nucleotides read TGTGCCAGCAGCTTGAGGACAGGTTCCGCCTACGAGCAGTACTTC. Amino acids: CASSLRTGSAYEQYF.

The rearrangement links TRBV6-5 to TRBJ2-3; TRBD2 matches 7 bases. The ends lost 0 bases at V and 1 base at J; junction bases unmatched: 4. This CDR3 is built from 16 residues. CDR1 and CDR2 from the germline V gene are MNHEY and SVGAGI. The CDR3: CASSYSTAGGTDTQYF. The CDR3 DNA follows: TGTGCCAGCAGTTACTCGACGGCGGGGGGCACAGATACGCAGTATTTT.

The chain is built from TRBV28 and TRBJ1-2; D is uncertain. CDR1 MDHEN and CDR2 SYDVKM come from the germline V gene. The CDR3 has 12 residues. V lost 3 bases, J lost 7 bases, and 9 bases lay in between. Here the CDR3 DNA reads TGTGCCAGCAGTTTTCTTGGCTTTGGCTACACCTTC. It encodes CASSFLGFGYTF.

DNA for the CDR3: TGTGCCAGCAGCCCAGTTGGGGGGGGGATGAACACTGAAGCTTTCTTT. Translation: CASSPVGGGMNTEAFF. V is TRBV7-9 and J is TRBJ1-1, with D perhaps TRBD1 (5 bases). Looked up from germline, CDR1 is SEHNR and CDR2 is FQNEAQ (reference sequence). There are 16 residues in the CDR3. With 5 bases removed from V and 0 bases from J, the gap between germline ends came to 16 bases.

The chain's CDR3 is CASSLLQANTEAFF. The CDR3 DNA reads as TGCGCCAGCAGCCTATTACAGGCGAACACTGAAGCTTTCTTT. The genes are TRBV5-1 and TRBJ1-1, with D possibly being TRBD1 (5 bases). V gave up 4 bases and J gave up 1 base, with 11 bases separating them. This CDR3 is 14 amino acids long. Per germline, CDR1 SGHRS and CDR2 YFSETQ.

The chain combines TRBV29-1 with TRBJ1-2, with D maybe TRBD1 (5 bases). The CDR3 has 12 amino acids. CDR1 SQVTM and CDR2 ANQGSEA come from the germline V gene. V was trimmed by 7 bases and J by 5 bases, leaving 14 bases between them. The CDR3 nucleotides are TGCAGCGCCCACGGGGGGGGGTATGGCTACACCTTC. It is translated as CSAHGGGYGYTF.

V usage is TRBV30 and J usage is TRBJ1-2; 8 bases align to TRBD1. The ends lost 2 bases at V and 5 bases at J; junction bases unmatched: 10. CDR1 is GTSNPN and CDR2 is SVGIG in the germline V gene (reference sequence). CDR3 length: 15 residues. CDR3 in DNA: TGTGCCTGGAGTCTCTCCTCAGGGGGCGGATATGGCTACACCTTC. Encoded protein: CAWSLSSGGGYGYTF.

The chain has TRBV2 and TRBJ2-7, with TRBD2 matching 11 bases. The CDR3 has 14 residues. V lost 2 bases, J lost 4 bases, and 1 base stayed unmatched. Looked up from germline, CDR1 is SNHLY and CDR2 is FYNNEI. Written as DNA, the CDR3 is TGTGCCAGCAGTGAATCTAGCGGGGGGTACGAGCAGTACTTC. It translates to CASSESSGGYEQYF.

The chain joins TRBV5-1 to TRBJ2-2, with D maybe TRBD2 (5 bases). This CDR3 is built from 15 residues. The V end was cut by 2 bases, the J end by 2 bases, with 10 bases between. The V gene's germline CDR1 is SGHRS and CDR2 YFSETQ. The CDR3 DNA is TGCGCCAGCAGCTTCCGGGGAGATAACACCGGGGAGCTGTTTTTT. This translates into CASSFRGDNTGELFF.

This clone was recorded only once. For the CDR3, the DNA is TGTGCCTGGGAACAGCGGGGAGTTGCAACTAATGAAAAACTGTTTTTT. Protein sequence: CAWEQRGVATNEKLFF. This chain joins TRBV30 and TRBJ1-4; D is ambiguous. Trimming pared 5 bases from V and 0 bases from J, leaving 16 bases between. The CDR3 loop spans 16 amino acids. The germline CDR1 and CDR2 sequences are GTSNPN and SVGIG (reference sequence).

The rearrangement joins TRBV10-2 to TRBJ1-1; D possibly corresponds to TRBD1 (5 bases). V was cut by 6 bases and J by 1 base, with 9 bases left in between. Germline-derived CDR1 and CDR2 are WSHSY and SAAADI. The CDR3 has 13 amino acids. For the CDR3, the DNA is TGCGCCAGCAGCGAACAGGAGAACACTGAAGCTTTCTTT. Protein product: CASSEQENTEAFF.

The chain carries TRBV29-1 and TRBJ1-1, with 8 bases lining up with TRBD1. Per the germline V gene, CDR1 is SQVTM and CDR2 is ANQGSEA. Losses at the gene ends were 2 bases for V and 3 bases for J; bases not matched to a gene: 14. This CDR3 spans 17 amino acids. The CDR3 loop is CSVEYRTGLVRDTEAFF. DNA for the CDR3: TGCAGCGTTGAATACCGGACAGGGTTAGTTAGGGACACTGAAGCTTTCTTT.

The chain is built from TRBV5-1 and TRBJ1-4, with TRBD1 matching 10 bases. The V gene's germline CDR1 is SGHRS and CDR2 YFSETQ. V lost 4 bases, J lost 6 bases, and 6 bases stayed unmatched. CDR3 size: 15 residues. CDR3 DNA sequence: TGCGCCAGCAGCCAAGGGACAGGGGAACATGAAAAACTGTTTTTT. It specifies CASSQGTGEHEKLFF.

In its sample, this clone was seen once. The CDR3 loop reads CAWGRGQGLNEKLFF. CDR3 in DNA: TGTGCCTGGGGGAGGGGTCAGGGGCTGAATGAAAAACTGTTTTTT. This sequence joins TRBV30 and TRBJ1-4; D is perhaps TRBD1 (6 bases). The V and J ends lost 5 bases and 5 bases respectively, with 18 bases between them. CDR3 length: 15 residues. In germline, CDR1 is GTSNPN, CDR2 SVGIG (reference sequence).

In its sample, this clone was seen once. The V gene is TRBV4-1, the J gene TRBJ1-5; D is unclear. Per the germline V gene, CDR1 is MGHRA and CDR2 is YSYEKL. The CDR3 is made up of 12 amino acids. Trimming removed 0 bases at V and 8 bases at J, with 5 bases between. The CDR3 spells CASSQEGKPQHF. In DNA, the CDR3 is TGCGCCAGCAGCCAAGAGGGCAAGCCCCAGCATTTT.

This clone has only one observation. The CDR3 nucleotides are TGTGCCAGCAGCCAAGACCACAGGGCTGGTAGGGGCTACACCTTC. This gives the protein CASSQDHRAGRGYTF. V and J are TRBV3-1 (or the pseudogene TRBV3-2) and TRBJ1-2, with D possibly TRBD1 on 6 matching bases. Trimming removed 0 bases at V and 8 bases at J, with 16 bases between. Per germline, CDR1 LGHDT and CDR2 YNNKEL (reference sequence). The CDR3 contains 15 residues.

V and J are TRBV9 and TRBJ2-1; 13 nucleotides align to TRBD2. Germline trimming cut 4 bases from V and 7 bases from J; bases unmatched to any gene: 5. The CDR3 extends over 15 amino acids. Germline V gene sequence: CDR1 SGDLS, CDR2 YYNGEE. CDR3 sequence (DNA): TGTGCCAGCAGCTCCCAGGGACTAGCGGGGAATGAGCAGTTCTTC. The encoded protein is CASSSQGLAGNEQFF.